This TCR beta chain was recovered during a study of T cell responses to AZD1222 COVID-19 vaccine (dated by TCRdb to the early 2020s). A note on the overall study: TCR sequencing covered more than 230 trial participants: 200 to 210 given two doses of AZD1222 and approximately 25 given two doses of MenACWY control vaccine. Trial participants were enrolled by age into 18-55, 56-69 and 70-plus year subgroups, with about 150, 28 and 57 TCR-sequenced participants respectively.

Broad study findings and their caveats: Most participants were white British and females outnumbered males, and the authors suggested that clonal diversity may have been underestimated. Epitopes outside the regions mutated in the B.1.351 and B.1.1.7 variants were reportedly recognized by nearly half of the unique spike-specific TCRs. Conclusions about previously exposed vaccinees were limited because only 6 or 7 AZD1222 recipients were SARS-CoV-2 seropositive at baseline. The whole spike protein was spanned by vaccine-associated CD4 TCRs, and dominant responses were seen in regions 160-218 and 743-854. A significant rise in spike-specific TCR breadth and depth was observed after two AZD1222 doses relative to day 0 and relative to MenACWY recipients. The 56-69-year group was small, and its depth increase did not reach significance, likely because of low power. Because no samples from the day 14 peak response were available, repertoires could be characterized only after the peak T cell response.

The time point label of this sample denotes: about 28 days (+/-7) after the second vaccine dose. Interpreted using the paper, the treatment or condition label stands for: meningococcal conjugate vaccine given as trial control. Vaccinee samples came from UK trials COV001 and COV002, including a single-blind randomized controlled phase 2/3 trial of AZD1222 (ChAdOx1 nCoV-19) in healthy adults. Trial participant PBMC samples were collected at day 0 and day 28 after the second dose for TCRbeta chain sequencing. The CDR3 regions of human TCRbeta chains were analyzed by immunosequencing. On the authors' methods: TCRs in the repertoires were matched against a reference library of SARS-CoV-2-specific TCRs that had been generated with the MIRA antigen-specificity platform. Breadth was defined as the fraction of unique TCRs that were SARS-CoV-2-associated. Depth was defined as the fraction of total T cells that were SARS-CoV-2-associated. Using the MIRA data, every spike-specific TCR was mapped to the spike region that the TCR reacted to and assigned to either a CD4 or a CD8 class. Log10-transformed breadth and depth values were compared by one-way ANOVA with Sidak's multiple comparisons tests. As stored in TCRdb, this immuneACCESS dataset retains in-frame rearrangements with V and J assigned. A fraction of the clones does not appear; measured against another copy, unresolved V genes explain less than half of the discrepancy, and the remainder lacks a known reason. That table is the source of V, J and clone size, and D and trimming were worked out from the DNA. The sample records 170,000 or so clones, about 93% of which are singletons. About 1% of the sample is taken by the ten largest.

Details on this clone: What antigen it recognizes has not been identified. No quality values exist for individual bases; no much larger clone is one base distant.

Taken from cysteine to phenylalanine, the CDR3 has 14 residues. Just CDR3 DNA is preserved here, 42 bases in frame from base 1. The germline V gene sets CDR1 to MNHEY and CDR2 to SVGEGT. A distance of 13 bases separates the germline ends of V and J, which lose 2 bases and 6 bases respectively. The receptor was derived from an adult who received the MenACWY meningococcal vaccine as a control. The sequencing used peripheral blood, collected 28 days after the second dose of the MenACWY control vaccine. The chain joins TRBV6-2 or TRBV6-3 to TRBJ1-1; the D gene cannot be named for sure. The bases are TGTGCCAGCAGTTACCCTCGTAGGAGCGCTGAAGCTTTCTTT. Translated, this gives CASSYPRRSAEAFF.